The 13 T cell receptor beta chains listed next were all sequenced from one sample in a study of T cell responses to AZD1222 COVID-19 vaccine. This table comes from immunoSEQ multiplex PCR, and its TCRdb copy is limited to in-frame clones, with some not included. This table has some 170,000 clones, 85% to 95% appearing once. This specimen consisted of peripheral blood, obtained on day 0 of AZD1222 vaccination. The receptor set was obtained from an adult in good health.

This clone was seen a single time. V is TRBV10-2 and J is TRBJ2-7, with D possibly being TRBD2 (6 bases). This CDR3 is 15 amino acids long. Germline assignment: CDR1 WSHSY and CDR2 SAAADI. The V end was cut by 5 bases, the J end by 6 bases, with 20 bases between. In DNA form, the CDR3 reads TGCGCCAGCAGTTACGCGGGACGGCGGCTGAGCGAGCAGTACTTC. This gives the protein CASSYAGRRLSEQYF.

Details on this clone: Within the sample, other DNA sequences also encode this same CDR3. V gene TRBV18 combines with J gene TRBJ1-5; D ambiguous. Per the germline V gene, CDR1 is KGHSH and CDR2 is LQKENI. The CDR3 consists of 13 residues. V was shortened by 3 bases and J by 2 bases, with 5 bases between the two germline ends. CDR3 DNA: TGTGCCAGCTCACCGGACCGCAATCAGCCCCAGCATTTT. Its translation: CASSPDRNQPQHF.

The count of this clone is one. The V call is TRBV19, the J call TRBJ2-7; D is unclear. The germline V and J ends were trimmed by 1 base and 1 base, with 11 bases remaining between them. The CDR3 length is 15 residues. Germline V CDR1 and CDR2: LNHDA, SQIVND (reference sequence). The CDR3 region is CASSIVLARSYEQYF. CDR3 nucleotides: TGTGCCAGTAGTATAGTTTTAGCCAGGTCCTACGAGCAGTACTTC.

This chain links TRBV19 with TRBJ1-5; no firm D call. Germline V lookup: CDR1 LNHDA, CDR2 SQIVND (reference sequence). CDR3 length: 18 amino acids. V lost 0 bases and J lost 4, with 19 bases in between. The DNA for the CDR3 is TGTGCCAGTAGTATAGATTCCGGTTTTGGGTGGCCGAATCAGCCCCAGCATTTT. Translated: CASSIDSGFGWPNQPQHF. The entire variable domain, with the rest obtained from reference TRBV19 and TRBJ1-5, is as follows: DGGITQSPKYLFRKEGQNVTLSCEQNLNHDAMYWYRQDPGQGLRLIYYSQIVNDFQKGDIAEGYSVSREKKESFPLTVTSAQKNPTAFYLCASSIDSGFGWPNQPQHFGDGTRLSIL.

The chain uses TRBV5-6 and TRBJ1-3; a possible D gene is TRBD1 (5 bases). There are 15 residues in the CDR3. Trimming cost V 2 bases and J 2 bases, with 11 bases left between them. The germline CDR1 and CDR2 sequences are SGHDT and YYEEEE. The CDR3 loop reads CASSLTGETGNTIYF. The CDR3 DNA is TGTGCCAGCAGCTTAACAGGAGAAACTGGAAACACCATATATTTT.

This chain connects TRBV6-6 to TRBJ1-4, with D unclear. V was cut by 7 bases and J by 4 bases, with 16 bases left in between. The CDR3 sequence is 15 residues long. Per germline, CDR1 MNHNY and CDR2 SVGAGI (reference sequence). The CDR3 loop is CASMFTDRRNEKLFF. The CDR3 nucleotides are TGTGCCAGCATGTTCACCGACCGACGTAATGAAAAACTGTTTTTT.

V and J are TRBV9 and TRBJ2-5; D may be TRBD2 (10 bases). Trimming cost V 4 bases and J 2 bases, with 27 bases left between them. CDR1 is SGDLS and CDR2 is YYNGEE in the germline V gene. There are 19 residues in the CDR3. The CDR3 protein is CASSTPATSGTGRQETQYF. CDR3 coding DNA: TGTGCCAGCAGCACCCCGGCAACTAGCGGGACAGGGAGGCAAGAGACCCAGTACTTC.

The CDR3 DNA reads TGTGCCAGCAGTTTATCTAGACTACCGGGCACAGATACGCAGTATTTT. Amino acids: CASSLSRLPGTDTQYF. The V gene is TRBV27, the J gene TRBJ2-3; the D gene is possibly TRBD2 (5 bases). This CDR3 region has 16 residues. Germline loops: CDR1 MNHEY, CDR2 SMNVEV (reference sequence). V was cut by 0 bases and J by 1 base, with 11 bases left in between.

The rearrangement links TRBV6-5 to TRBJ1-3; the match to TRBD1 covers 10 bases. From germline, CDR1 is MNHEY and CDR2 SVGAGI. The CDR3 covers 15 residues. V trimming: 6 bases; J trimming: 3 bases; junction bases outside the gene matches: 5. CDR3 loop: CASRPGQGSGNTIYF. CDR3 nucleotides: TGTGCCAGCAGACCGGGACAGGGGAGTGGAAACACCATATATTTT.

The chain carries TRBV2 and TRBJ2-3; 7 positions agree with TRBD1. Germline trimming cut 11 bases from V and 0 bases from J; bases unmatched to any gene: 8. Germline V lookup: CDR1 SNHLY, CDR2 FYNNEI. This CDR3 contains 14 residues. CDR3 nucleotide sequence: TGTGCCCGACAGGGTACCTCCAGCACAGATACGCAGTATTTT. Its protein product is CARQGTSSTDTQYF.

V usage is TRBV14 and J usage is TRBJ1-2; D is undetermined. Germline V gene data show CDR1 as SGHDN and CDR2 as FVKESK. The length of the CDR3 is 14 residues. The germline V and J ends were trimmed by 0 bases and 8 bases, with 13 bases remaining between them. Here the CDR3 DNA reads TGTGCCAGCAGCCAAGATTACGGAAGGCGGGGCTACACCTTC. Translating gives CASSQDYGRRGYTF.

The J gene is TRBJ1-2, the V gene TRBV19; D not resolved. With 6 bases removed from V and 2 bases from J, the gap between germline ends came to 10 bases. The CDR3 covers 13 residues. From germline, CDR1 is LNHDA and CDR2 SQIVND (reference sequence). For the CDR3, the DNA is TGTGCCAGTAGAGAACACGCGAACTATGGCTACACCTTC. Its protein is CASREHANYGYTF.

This chain uses TRBV4-1 with TRBJ1-5; TRBD1 aligns across 9 bases. V was pared by 5 bases and J by 0 bases, with 5 bases of the junction left unmatched. From germline, CDR1 is MGHRA and CDR2 YSYEKL. The CDR3 is made up of 16 amino acids. The CDR3 DNA reads TGCGCCAGCAGCATACGGACAGGGGATAGCAATCAGCCCCAGCATTTT. Residues: CASSIRTGDSNQPQHF.